Following are 4 T cell receptor beta chains from one sample sequenced in a study of T cells in Graves' hyperthyroidism and ophthalmopathy. Regions amplified from RNA transcripts were the TCR beta CDR3 regions. An initial round of RT-PCR targeting the TCR CDR3 relied on the HTBI primer set. TCRdb independently ran MiXCR on the multiplex PCR reads; one entry per CDR3 protein. The sample consists of about half a million distinct CDR3 sequences, about 20% of them appearing once. The sequencing sample was made of blood. The receptors originated from a man aged 35 to 55 with Graves' ophthalmopathy.

The chain carries TRBV7-2 and TRBJ1-5; perhaps TRBD1 as D (6 bases). The CDR3 sequence is 15 residues long. V dropped 3 bases and J dropped 4 bases, with 13 bases sitting between them. The germline CDR1 and CDR2 sequences are SGHTA and FQGNSA. The chain's CDR3 is CASSFGPGENQPQHF. In DNA, the CDR3 is TGTGCCAGCAGCTTTGGGCCAGGGGAAAATCAGCCCCAGCATTTT.

This clonotype has only a few counts. J is TRBJ2-1 and V is TRBV20-1, with unresolved D. Germline CDR1 is DFQATT and CDR2 is SNEGSKA (reference sequence). V lost 1 base to trimming and J lost 5 bases, with 15 bases between them. The CDR3 has 15 amino acids. The CDR3 region is CSARASDKRDNEQFF. CDR3 bases: TGCAGTGCTAGAGCGTCCGACAAGCGAGACAATGAGCAGTTCTTC.

This clonotype has a handful of counts. This chain links TRBV10-3 with TRBJ1-1; D is uncertain. Germline V CDR1 and CDR2: ENHRY, SYGVKD. V dropped 9 bases and J dropped 7 bases, with 18 bases sitting between them. The CDR3 consists of 13 residues. In DNA, the CDR3 is TGTGCCATTAGAGCCCCTCGGGTGCGTGAAGCTTTCTTT. Encoded protein: CAIRAPRVREAFF.

This clonotype was seen more than once but under ten times. The chain joins TRBV15 to TRBJ1-2; D possibly corresponds to TRBD1 (6 bases). Germline V gene lookup returns CDR1 LNHNV and CDR2 YYDKDF (reference sequence). The germline V and J ends were trimmed by 1 base and 8 bases, with 14 bases remaining between them. CDR3 length equals 14 residues. CDR3 bases: TGTGCCACCAGCAGAGCAGGGGCAGCTCGCGGCTACACCTTC. The encoded protein is CATSRAGAARGYTF.